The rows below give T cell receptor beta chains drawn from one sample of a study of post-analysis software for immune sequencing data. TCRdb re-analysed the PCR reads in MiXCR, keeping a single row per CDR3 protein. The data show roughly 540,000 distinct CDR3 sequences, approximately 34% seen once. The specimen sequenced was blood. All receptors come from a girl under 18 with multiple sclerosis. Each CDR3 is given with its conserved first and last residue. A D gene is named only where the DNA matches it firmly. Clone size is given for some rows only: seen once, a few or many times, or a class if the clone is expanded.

CDR3nt: TGTACCATCAGTGAACCGGTTCGATCGGGGCAGTTCTTC; CDR3aa: CTISEPVRSGQFF; j_gene: TRBJ2-1; v_gene: TRBV10-3; abundance: .; d_gene: .
CDR3nt: TGCGCCAGCAGCTTGGGCAGGGAGACCCAGTTCTTC; CDR3aa: CASSLGRETQFF; j_gene: TRBJ2-1; v_gene: TRBV5-1; abundance: .; d_gene: .
CDR3nt: TGTGCCAGCACTTCGGAGACAGGTGAAGCTTTCTTT; CDR3aa: CASTSETGEAFF; j_gene: TRBJ1-1; v_gene: TRBV12-3/TRBV12-4; abundance: .; d_gene: .
CDR3nt: TGTGCCAGCAGCTTGGGGGCTAGGGATGAGCAGTTCTTC; CDR3aa: CASSLGARDEQFF; j_gene: TRBJ2-1; v_gene: TRBV5-4; abundance: few; d_gene: .
CDR3nt: TGCGCCAGCAGCCCCCACCTGCTTCGGGCGGGGACTGAAGCTTTCTTT; CDR3aa: CASSPHLLRAGTEAFF; j_gene: TRBJ1-1; v_gene: TRBV4-1; abundance: .; d_gene: .
CDR3nt: TGCAGCGGGACAGCGAAAGAGACCCAGTACTTC; CDR3aa: CSGTAKETQYF; j_gene: TRBJ2-5; v_gene: TRBV29-1; abundance: few; d_gene: .
CDR3nt: TGTGCCAGCAGAGACGCCGGGACTAGCGGAGCCTACGAGCAGTACTTC; CDR3aa: CASRDAGTSGAYEQYF; j_gene: TRBJ2-7; v_gene: TRBV6-6; abundance: .; d_gene: TRBD2
CDR3nt: TGTGCCAGCAGTGAACAGGGCACTGAAGCTTTCTTT; CDR3aa: CASSEQGTEAFF; j_gene: TRBJ1-1; v_gene: TRBV25-1; abundance: few; d_gene: .
CDR3nt: TGTGCCAGCAGTTACCAGGGGTCCTACAATGAGCAGTTCTTC; CDR3aa: CASSYQGSYNEQFF; j_gene: TRBJ2-1; v_gene: TRBV6-6; abundance: few; d_gene: .
CDR3nt: TGTGCCAGCAGTTTTGGGGGGCTCGGCACTGAAGCTTTCTTT; CDR3aa: CASSFGGLGTEAFF; j_gene: TRBJ1-1; v_gene: TRBV27; abundance: few; d_gene: .
CDR3nt: TGCGCCAGCAGCCAAGCGAACCCCACGAACACTGAAGCTTTCTTT; CDR3aa: CASSQANPTNTEAFF; j_gene: TRBJ1-1; v_gene: TRBV4-1; abundance: .; d_gene: .
CDR3nt: TGTGCCTCCGACTCCCGTCAGCCCCCTCTTGGGTTCTTC; CDR3aa: CASDSRQPPLGFF; j_gene: TRBJ2-1; v_gene: TRBV28; abundance: .; d_gene: .
CDR3nt: TGTGCCAGCGCCACTAATTCACCCCTCCACTTT; CDR3aa: CASATNSPLHF; j_gene: TRBJ1-6; v_gene: TRBV12-3/TRBV12-4; abundance: few; d_gene: .
CDR3nt: TGCGCCAGCAGGTTGAGCGGGGATAGCTCCTACAATGAGCAGTTCTTC; CDR3aa: CASRLSGDSSYNEQFF; j_gene: TRBJ2-1; v_gene: TRBV5-1; abundance: few; d_gene: TRBD2
CDR3nt: TGCAGTGCTAGCGGGACCAACTACGAGCAGTACTTC; CDR3aa: CSASGTNYEQYF; j_gene: TRBJ2-7; v_gene: TRBV20-1; abundance: .; d_gene: .
CDR3nt: TGTGCCAGCCGGAGTTCACCGAACACCGGGGAGCTGTTTTTT; CDR3aa: CASRSSPNTGELFF; j_gene: TRBJ2-2; v_gene: TRBV12-3/TRBV12-4; abundance: few; d_gene: .
CDR3nt: TGTGCCAGCAGCGTAGCCCTGCAGGGTCCTCCCGGGGGTGAAGCTTTCTTT; CDR3aa: CASSVALQGPPGGEAFF; j_gene: TRBJ1-1; v_gene: TRBV9; abundance: .; d_gene: .
CDR3nt: TGTGCCAGCAGGCCTACGGGACAGAACACTGAAGCTTTCTTT; CDR3aa: CASRPTGQNTEAFF; j_gene: TRBJ1-1; v_gene: TRBV12-3/TRBV12-4; abundance: few; d_gene: .
CDR3nt: TGTGCCAGCACACGGGCGCAGGGCAATTCCTACGAGCAGTACTTC; CDR3aa: CASTRAQGNSYEQYF; j_gene: TRBJ2-7; v_gene: TRBV7-8; abundance: .; d_gene: .
CDR3nt: TGCGCCAGCAGCCATGCGGGACAGGGTGGTGGCTACACCTTC; CDR3aa: CASSHAGQGGGYTF; j_gene: TRBJ1-2; v_gene: TRBV4-1; abundance: .; d_gene: TRBD1
CDR3nt: TGTGCCAGCAGCTACGGGACAGGGAACACCGGGGAGCTGTTTTTT; CDR3aa: CASSYGTGNTGELFF; j_gene: TRBJ2-2; v_gene: TRBV3-1; abundance: .; d_gene: TRBD1
CDR3nt: TGTGCCAGCAGCTCGACTTACAGGGGGTCCGACTATGGCTACACCTTC; CDR3aa: CASSSTYRGSDYGYTF; j_gene: TRBJ1-2; v_gene: TRBV3-1; abundance: few; d_gene: TRBD1
CDR3nt: TGCAGCGTTAACCGACAGTCCCCGACCCAGTACTTC; CDR3aa: CSVNRQSPTQYF; j_gene: TRBJ2-5; v_gene: TRBV29-1; abundance: few; d_gene: .
CDR3nt: TGCGCCAGCAGTTACAGGGCCGGGGAGCTGTTTTTT; CDR3aa: CASSYRAGELFF; j_gene: TRBJ2-2; v_gene: TRBV10-1; abundance: few; d_gene: .
CDR3nt: TGTGCCAGCAGCTTACAGGGGTACGAGCAGTACTTC; CDR3aa: CASSLQGYEQYF; j_gene: TRBJ2-7; v_gene: TRBV7-9; abundance: many; d_gene: .
CDR3nt: TGTGCCAGCAGCCAAGAGATGGGGGTCTATGAGCAGTTCTTC; CDR3aa: CASSQEMGVYEQFF; j_gene: TRBJ2-1; v_gene: TRBV3-1; abundance: .; d_gene: .
CDR3nt: TGTGCCAGCAGTTCCGACAGCGGGGAGCTGTTTTTT; CDR3aa: CASSSDSGELFF; j_gene: TRBJ2-2; v_gene: TRBV12-3/TRBV12-4; abundance: .; d_gene: .
CDR3nt: TGTGCCAGCAGCCATTGGCGGGGGGGCCCCGATGAGCAGTTCTTC; CDR3aa: CASSHWRGGPDEQFF; j_gene: TRBJ2-1; v_gene: TRBV14; abundance: few; d_gene: TRBD2
CDR3nt: TGTGCCAGTTCAGGGTTTCCAGGGACTGAAGCTTTCTTT; CDR3aa: CASSGFPGTEAFF; j_gene: TRBJ1-1; v_gene: TRBV12-3/TRBV12-4; abundance: .; d_gene: .
CDR3nt: TGTGCCAGCAGCTTAGTTGCCACAGCAGAGACCCAGTACTTC; CDR3aa: CASSLVATAETQYF; j_gene: TRBJ2-5; v_gene: TRBV11-3; abundance: few; d_gene: .
CDR3nt: TGCAGTACGTCCGGAGGGGGGCAAGAGACCCAGTACTTC; CDR3aa: CSTSGGGQETQYF; j_gene: TRBJ2-5; v_gene: TRBV20-1; abundance: few; d_gene: .
CDR3nt: TGCAGCGTTGACCCCGGACAGGGGACATTTGATACGCAGTATTTT; CDR3aa: CSVDPGQGTFDTQYF; j_gene: TRBJ2-3; v_gene: TRBV29-1; abundance: many; d_gene: TRBD1
CDR3nt: TGTGCCAGCATCGAACCGGGCCGCCTCAATGAGCAGTTCTTC; CDR3aa: CASIEPGRLNEQFF; j_gene: TRBJ2-1; v_gene: TRBV6-1; abundance: .; d_gene: .
CDR3nt: TGTGCCAGCAGTGTGGGGGGATCAACAGGGGTTCAAGAGACCCAGTACTTC; CDR3aa: CASSVGGSTGVQETQYF; j_gene: TRBJ2-5; v_gene: TRBV25-1; abundance: few; d_gene: .
CDR3nt: TGTGCCAGCAGTCAGGGGGTTGAGCAGTTCTTC; CDR3aa: CASSQGVEQFF; j_gene: TRBJ2-1; v_gene: TRBV12-3/TRBV12-4; abundance: .; d_gene: TRBD1
CDR3nt: TGTGCCAGCAGCCAAGATTTGCCAGCGGTCTCCCACAATGAGCAGTTCTTC; CDR3aa: CASSQDLPAVSHNEQFF; j_gene: TRBJ2-1; v_gene: TRBV4-2; abundance: .; d_gene: .
CDR3nt: TGCGCCAGCAGCCAAGATTGGGCAGGGACCACTGAAGCTTTCTTT; CDR3aa: CASSQDWAGTTEAFF; j_gene: TRBJ1-1; v_gene: TRBV4-1; abundance: few; d_gene: .
CDR3nt: TGTGCCAGCAGTTTTCGACAGGTCGGAACTAATGAAAAACTGTTTTTT; CDR3aa: CASSFRQVGTNEKLFF; j_gene: TRBJ1-4; v_gene: TRBV2; abundance: .; d_gene: .
CDR3nt: TGTGCCAGCATGGGTGCCGGGGGGCGCATCACGAACTATGGCTACACCTTC; CDR3aa: CASMGAGGRITNYGYTF; j_gene: TRBJ1-2; v_gene: TRBV6-6; abundance: .; d_gene: .
CDR3nt: TGTGCCAGCAGTTCCGGACTAGCGGGGGCAGATACGCAGTATTTT; CDR3aa: CASSSGLAGADTQYF; j_gene: TRBJ2-3; v_gene: TRBV6-2/TRBV6-3; abundance: .; d_gene: TRBD2
CDR3nt: TGCGCCAGCAGCTCGGCCTCCGGGTTCAACACTGAAGCTTTCTTT; CDR3aa: CASSSASGFNTEAFF; j_gene: TRBJ1-1; v_gene: TRBV5-1; abundance: few; d_gene: .
CDR3nt: TGTGCCAGCAGTGGCCCCGGGACAGGGGACACTGAAGCTTTCTTT; CDR3aa: CASSGPGTGDTEAFF; j_gene: TRBJ1-1; v_gene: TRBV25-1; abundance: few; d_gene: TRBD1
CDR3nt: TGTGCCAGCAGACTCAGGCCACAGGGGTTAGGCGGTGAGCAGTTCTTC; CDR3aa: CASRLRPQGLGGEQFF; j_gene: TRBJ2-1; v_gene: TRBV5-5; abundance: .; d_gene: TRBD1
CDR3nt: TGCAGTGCTAGAGTCCAGGGACGGAATTCACCCCTCCACTTT; CDR3aa: CSARVQGRNSPLHF; j_gene: TRBJ1-6; v_gene: TRBV20-1; abundance: .; d_gene: .
CDR3nt: TGTGCCAGCAGTGAAGACGGAGCCAAAAACATTCAGTACTTC; CDR3aa: CASSEDGAKNIQYF; j_gene: TRBJ2-4; v_gene: TRBV2; abundance: .; d_gene: .
CDR3nt: TGTGCCAGCCCTGGGACATTCTACGAGCAGTACTTC; CDR3aa: CASPGTFYEQYF; j_gene: TRBJ2-7; v_gene: TRBV25-1; abundance: few; d_gene: .
CDR3nt: TGCAGTGCTAGTCCCCTGGGGCTAGCGGGGCTCACCTACGAGCAGTACTTC; CDR3aa: CSASPLGLAGLTYEQYF; j_gene: TRBJ2-7; v_gene: TRBV20-1; abundance: .; d_gene: TRBD2
CDR3nt: TGTGCCAGCAGCAAGGACCCGACCTACGAGCAGTACTTC; CDR3aa: CASSKDPTYEQYF; j_gene: TRBJ2-7; v_gene: TRBV9; abundance: few; d_gene: .
CDR3nt: TGCAGTGCTAGCCGCGGGACAGCGCCTAGTACAGATACGCAGTATTTT; CDR3aa: CSASRGTAPSTDTQYF; j_gene: TRBJ2-3; v_gene: TRBV20-1; abundance: once; d_gene: .
CDR3nt: TGTGCCAGCAGTTTACAGAGGGGCCAGCCCCAGCATTTT; CDR3aa: CASSLQRGQPQHF; j_gene: TRBJ1-5; v_gene: TRBV2; abundance: .; d_gene: .
CDR3nt: TGTGCCAGCAGTTACGGTTTGGCAGGGATCTATGGCCACACCTTC; CDR3aa: CASSYGLAGIYGHTF; j_gene: TRBJ1-2; v_gene: TRBV6-2/TRBV6-3; abundance: .; d_gene: .
CDR3nt: TGTGCCAGCAGTCCTGAGGGGGTCCCCCAAGAGACCCAGTACTTC; CDR3aa: CASSPEGVPQETQYF; j_gene: TRBJ2-5; v_gene: TRBV11-2; abundance: many; d_gene: .